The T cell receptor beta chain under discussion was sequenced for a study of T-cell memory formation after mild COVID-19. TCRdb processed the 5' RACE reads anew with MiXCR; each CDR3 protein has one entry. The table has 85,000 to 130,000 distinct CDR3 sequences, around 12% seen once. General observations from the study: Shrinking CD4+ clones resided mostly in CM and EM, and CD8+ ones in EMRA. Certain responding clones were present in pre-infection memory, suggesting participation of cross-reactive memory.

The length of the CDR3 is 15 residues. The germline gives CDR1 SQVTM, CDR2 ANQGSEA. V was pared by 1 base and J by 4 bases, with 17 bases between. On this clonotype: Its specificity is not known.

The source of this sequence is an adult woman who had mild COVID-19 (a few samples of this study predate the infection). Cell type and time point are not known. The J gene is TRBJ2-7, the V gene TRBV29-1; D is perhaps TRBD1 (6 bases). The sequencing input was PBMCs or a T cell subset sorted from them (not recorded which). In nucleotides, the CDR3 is TGCAGCGTTGAAGTTTTCACAGGGTCGGGATACGAGCAGTACTTC. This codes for CSVEVFTGSGYEQYF.